The clone carrying this TCR beta chain was observed a few times. Participant reports of clinical history set cohort assignment. The study counted Cohort 3 donors as recovered given two negative PCRs, clearance, or symptom resolution. These data are taken from a study of blood T cell repertoires in COVID-19. About the research overall: T cells, B-cell-depleted T cells, or PBMCs provided the cDNA or gDNA that served as material.

Original analysis: By means of reference gene primer amplification, nucleated cell counts were estimated. Profiled with immunoSEQ multiplex PCR; TCRdb holds only in-frame clones, not every one. That table supplies the V and J calls and clone size; D and trimming were determined from the DNA. The sample lists roughly 150,000 clones, around 82% occurring once. The sequencing input was PBMCs or T cells enriched from blood (not recorded which). The source is a woman in her forties or fifties who had recovered from COVID-19.

The CDR3 DNA reads as TGTGCCAGCAGCAAGGGAAGGCCGGGACTAGCGGCAACCGGGGAGCTGTTTTTT. It yields the protein CASSKGRPGLAATGELFF. V gene TRBV21-1 combines with J gene TRBJ2-2; the table's D call, TRBD2, has no DNA check behind it. TRBV21-1 is tagged as a pseudogene. This CDR3 is built from 18 residues.